A selection of T cell receptor beta chains follows, all from one sample in a study of response to subunit inactivated influenza vaccine. A single record per CDR3 protein comes from TCRdb applying MiXCR to the RT-PCR reads. This table has approximately 500,000 distinct CDR3 sequences, 10% to 15% appearing once. The sequencing used PBMCs from blood, collected 40 to 50 days after vaccination. The receptors shown here come from a man in his fifties who received an inactivated influenza vaccine. Each CDR3 is given with its conserved first and last residue. D genes are given only for firm matches. Only part of the rows carry a size: once, few, many, or a class if the clone is expanded.

j_gene: TRBJ1-1; abundance: -; v_gene: TRBV5-6; d_gene: TRBD1; CDR3aa: CASSGGQGFAEAFF; CDR3nt: TGTGCCAGCAGCGGGGGACAGGGCTTTGCTGAAGCTTTCTTT
j_gene: TRBJ2-1; abundance: -; v_gene: TRBV30; d_gene: -; CDR3aa: CASRQLGYNEQFF; CDR3nt: TGTGCCTCCCGACAGCTTGGCTACAATGAGCAGTTCTTC
j_gene: TRBJ1-2; abundance: -; v_gene: TRBV7-9; d_gene: -; CDR3aa: CASSLGPLGDYGYTF; CDR3nt: TGTGCCAGCAGCTTAGGCCCCCTCGGCGACTATGGCTACACCTTC
j_gene: TRBJ1-5; abundance: many; v_gene: TRBV12-3/TRBV12-4; d_gene: -; CDR3aa: CASSGAGNQPQHF; CDR3nt: TGTGCCAGCAGTGGAGCCGGCAATCAGCCCCAGCATTTT
j_gene: TRBJ2-3; abundance: -; v_gene: TRBV5-1; d_gene: -; CDR3aa: CASSLARSYSTDTQYF; CDR3nt: TGCGCCAGCAGCTTGGCACGCTCTTATAGCACAGATACGCAGTATTTT
j_gene: TRBJ2-7; abundance: once; v_gene: TRBV6-2/TRBV6-3; d_gene: -; CDR3aa: CASSNGTPKQEQYF; CDR3nt: TGTGCCAGCAGTAACGGGACTCCTAAACAGGAGCAGTACTTC
j_gene: TRBJ2-5; abundance: -; v_gene: TRBV11-2; d_gene: -; CDR3aa: CASSLVPRAQETQYF; CDR3nt: TGTGCCAGCAGCTTAGTGCCGCGGGCTCAAGAGACCCAGTACTTC
j_gene: TRBJ2-3; abundance: few; v_gene: TRBV28; d_gene: TRBD2; CDR3aa: CASTPSGLADITDTQYF; CDR3nt: TGTGCCAGCACTCCAAGCGGGCTAGCGGATATCACAGATACGCAGTATTTT
j_gene: TRBJ2-3; abundance: -; v_gene: TRBV7-2; d_gene: TRBD2; CDR3aa: CASSRIAGGPGSDTQYF; CDR3nt: TGTGCCAGCAGCCGAATAGCGGGAGGGCCCGGGTCAGATACGCAGTATTTT
j_gene: TRBJ2-5; abundance: few; v_gene: TRBV29-1; d_gene: TRBD2; CDR3aa: CSVLRTSGRLETQYF; CDR3nt: TGCAGCGTCCTTCGGACTAGCGGGAGACTGGAGACCCAGTACTTC
j_gene: TRBJ2-2; abundance: -; v_gene: TRBV3-1; d_gene: TRBD2; CDR3aa: CASSADLAGGLNTGELFF; CDR3nt: TGTGCCAGCAGCGCCGACTTAGCGGGAGGCCTTAACACCGGGGAGCTGTTTTTT
j_gene: TRBJ1-2; abundance: -; v_gene: TRBV28; d_gene: -; CDR3aa: CASTTGGRGGYTF; CDR3nt: TGTGCCAGCACCACCGGGGGCCGAGGTGGCTACACCTTC
j_gene: TRBJ2-6; abundance: -; v_gene: TRBV6-5; d_gene: -; CDR3aa: CASSYWVAGANVLTF; CDR3nt: TGTGCCAGCAGTTATTGGGTGGCTGGGGCCAACGTCCTGACTTTC
j_gene: TRBJ2-7; abundance: many; v_gene: TRBV10-3; d_gene: TRBD1; CDR3aa: CAISESELRTGQDSYYEQYF; CDR3nt: TGTGCCATCAGTGAGTCGGAATTGCGGACCGGACAGGATTCCTACTACGAGCAGTACTTC
j_gene: TRBJ1-1; abundance: few; v_gene: TRBV29-1; d_gene: -; CDR3aa: CSVGDTEAFF; CDR3nt: TGCAGCGTTGGAGACACTGAAGCTTTCTTT
j_gene: TRBJ2-4; abundance: few; v_gene: TRBV12-3/TRBV12-4; d_gene: -; CDR3aa: CASSGQRNIQYF; CDR3nt: TGTGCCAGCAGTGGACAGAGAAACATTCAGTACTTC
j_gene: TRBJ2-7; abundance: few; v_gene: TRBV27; d_gene: TRBD1; CDR3aa: CASSFSGGYFYEQYF; CDR3nt: TGTGCCAGCAGTTTTTCAGGGGGATATTTCTACGAGCAGTACTTC
j_gene: TRBJ2-5; abundance: -; v_gene: TRBV20-1; d_gene: TRBD1; CDR3aa: CSARGSSQGRETQYF; CDR3nt: TGCAGTGCTAGAGGCTCATCACAGGGGCGAGAGACCCAGTACTTC
j_gene: TRBJ2-3; abundance: -; v_gene: TRBV20-1; d_gene: TRBD2; CDR3aa: CSARSSGSRNTQYF; CDR3nt: TGCAGTGCTAGGTCTAGCGGGAGTAGGAATACGCAGTATTTT
j_gene: TRBJ2-7; abundance: many; v_gene: TRBV20-1; d_gene: -; CDR3aa: CSARIGTTYEQYF; CDR3nt: TGCAGTGCTAGGATCGGGACCACCTACGAGCAGTACTTC
j_gene: TRBJ1-1; abundance: -; v_gene: TRBV2; d_gene: TRBD1; CDR3aa: CASGDSWYTEAFF; CDR3nt: TGTGCCAGCGGGGACAGTTGGTACACTGAAGCTTTCTTT
j_gene: TRBJ2-5; abundance: few; v_gene: TRBV7-6; d_gene: -; CDR3aa: CASSFWGSDQETQYF; CDR3nt: TGTGCCAGCAGCTTTTGGGGATCCGACCAAGAGACCCAGTACTTC
j_gene: TRBJ1-5; abundance: few; v_gene: TRBV5-1; d_gene: -; CDR3aa: CASSQEGGYNQPQHF; CDR3nt: TGCGCCAGCAGCCAGGAGGGGGGATACAATCAGCCCCAGCATTTT
j_gene: TRBJ2-1; abundance: -; v_gene: TRBV7-9; d_gene: TRBD1; CDR3aa: CASSLPWTGSSYNEQFF; CDR3nt: TGTGCCAGCAGCTTACCCTGGACAGGGAGTTCCTACAATGAGCAGTTCTTC
j_gene: TRBJ2-7; abundance: -; v_gene: TRBV7-2; d_gene: -; CDR3aa: CASSLGPRSTYEQYF; CDR3nt: TGTGCCAGCAGCTTAGGCCCGCGTTCTACCTACGAGCAGTACTTC
j_gene: TRBJ2-3; abundance: many; v_gene: TRBV7-2; d_gene: -; CDR3aa: CASSLARVSTDTQYF; CDR3nt: TGTGCCAGCAGCTTAGCACGGGTTAGCACAGATACGCAGTATTTT
j_gene: TRBJ2-3; abundance: few; v_gene: TRBV12-3/TRBV12-4; d_gene: -; CDR3aa: CASSSSLNTQYF; CDR3nt: TGTGCCAGCAGTTCATCGTTGAATACGCAGTATTTT
j_gene: TRBJ2-1; abundance: few; v_gene: TRBV7-6; d_gene: -; CDR3aa: CASSLLREVYNEQFF; CDR3nt: TGTGCCAGCAGCTTATTGAGGGAGGTCTACAATGAGCAGTTCTTC